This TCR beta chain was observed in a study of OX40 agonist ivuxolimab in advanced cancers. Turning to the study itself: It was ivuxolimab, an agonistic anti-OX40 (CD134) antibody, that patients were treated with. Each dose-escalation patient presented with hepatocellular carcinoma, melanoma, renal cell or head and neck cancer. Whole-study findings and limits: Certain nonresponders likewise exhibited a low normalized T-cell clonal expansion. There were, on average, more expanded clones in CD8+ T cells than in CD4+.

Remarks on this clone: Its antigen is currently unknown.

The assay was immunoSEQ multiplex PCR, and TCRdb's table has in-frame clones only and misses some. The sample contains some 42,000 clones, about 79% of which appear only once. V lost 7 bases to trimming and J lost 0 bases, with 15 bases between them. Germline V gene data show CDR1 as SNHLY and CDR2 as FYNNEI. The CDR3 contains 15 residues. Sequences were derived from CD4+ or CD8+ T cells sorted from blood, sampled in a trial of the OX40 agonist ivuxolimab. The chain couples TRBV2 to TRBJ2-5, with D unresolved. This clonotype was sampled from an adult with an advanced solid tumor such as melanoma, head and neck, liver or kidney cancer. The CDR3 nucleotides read TGTGCCAGCAACCAGATTACCCAGTACCAAGAGACCCAGTACTTC. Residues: CASNQITQYQETQYF.